A selection of T cell receptor beta chains follows, all from one sample in a study of cytomegalovirus exposure and HLA in healthy donors. TCRdb's table, derived via immunoSEQ multiplex PCR, lists solely in-frame clones and lacks some. The sample lists about 78,000 clones, 60% to 75% occurring once. Sequenced sample: PBMCs. The receptors here all came from a woman in her 40s in good health and CMV-seropositive. Both conserved end residues are trimmed from each CDR3. The D gene is left open where the match is weak.

V	D	J	CDR3
TRBV4-3	.	TRBJ1-1	ASSLLDRNTEAF
TRBV5-1	TRBD2	TRBJ2-7	ASSYPSGRPGEQY
TRBV21-1	.	TRBJ2-7	ASSKKTGQGPSYEQY
TRBV7-2	.	TRBJ2-7	ASSLGLGGTYEQY
TRBV15	.	TRBJ1-5	ATSGGTFNQPQH
TRBV14	.	TRBJ1-1	ASSLGVAKSF
TRBV7-9	.	TRBJ2-5	ASSPLISGTHTRQETQY
TRBV19	.	TRBJ1-3	ASRVTLNSGNTIY
TRBV28	.	TRBJ2-1	ASSSPTKRYEQF
TRBV30	.	TRBJ1-5	AWRDTASQPQH
TRBV4-3	TRBD1	TRBJ1-2	ASSPTTGVNNYGYT
TRBV5-1	TRBD2	TRBJ2-1	ASSPRGGTSGGEQF
TRBV30	TRBD1	TRBJ1-1	AWSVPGQGTGN
TRBV5-1	TRBD2	TRBJ2-5	ASKTSGGSQETQY
TRBV10-3	.	TRBJ1-5	AISTTWNQPQH
TRBV30	.	TRBJ2-3	AWSRRRADTQY
TRBV6-1	TRBD2	TRBJ2-7	ASSERTSGRYEQY
TRBV5-1	TRBD2	TRBJ2-1	ASSLDFQRGYNEQF
TRBV6-5	.	TRBJ1-4	ASSRSVPGEKLF
TRBV5-1	TRBD2	TRBJ2-1	ASSTRGVSYNEQF
TRBV30	.	TRBJ1-2	AWSSLGGGRDNYGYT
TRBV6-1	.	TRBJ1-6	ASSEGEGSSYNSPLH